This TCR beta chain was found in a study of blood T cell repertoires in COVID-19. Sequencing was performed with immunoSEQ multiplex PCR; in TCRdb, only in-frame clones are kept and a portion is missing. The table records approximately 530,000 clones, 85% to 90% of them present only once. This sequence was found in a woman aged 45 to 65 with COVID-19, enrolled during active disease. Sequenced material: peripheral blood.

The CDR3 loop is CAITSTDTQYF. The CDR3 nucleotides are TGTGCCATCACCAGTACAGATACGCAGTATTTT. The chain couples TRBV10-3 to TRBJ2-3; D gene unclear. Germline assignment: CDR1 ENHRY and CDR2 SYGVKD. CDR3 length equals 11 residues. The V end was cut by 7 bases, the J end by 3 bases, with 5 bases between.